Reported below is one T cell receptor (beta chain). The sample is drawn from a study of cytomegalovirus exposure and HLA in healthy donors. The PCR ran on 60 Vbeta and 13 Jbeta primers. This table comes from immunoSEQ multiplex PCR, and its TCRdb copy is limited to in-frame clones, with some not included. The data show 150,000 to 200,000 clones, with over 65% seen just once and 3.4% held by the top ten. V was shortened by 5 bases and J by 5 bases, with 16 bases between the two germline ends. The CDR3 runs to 14 residues. The germline gives CDR1 SGHTA, CDR2 FQGNSA. The sample comprised PBMCs. The rearrangement links TRBV7-2 to TRBJ2-7; D remains ambiguous. This clonotype originated in a man in his forties in good health and CMV-seropositive. CDR3 nucleotide sequence: TGTGCCAGCAGCCCAACTAACGGTAGGAACGAGCAGTACTTC. Its protein product is CASSPTNGRNEQYF.